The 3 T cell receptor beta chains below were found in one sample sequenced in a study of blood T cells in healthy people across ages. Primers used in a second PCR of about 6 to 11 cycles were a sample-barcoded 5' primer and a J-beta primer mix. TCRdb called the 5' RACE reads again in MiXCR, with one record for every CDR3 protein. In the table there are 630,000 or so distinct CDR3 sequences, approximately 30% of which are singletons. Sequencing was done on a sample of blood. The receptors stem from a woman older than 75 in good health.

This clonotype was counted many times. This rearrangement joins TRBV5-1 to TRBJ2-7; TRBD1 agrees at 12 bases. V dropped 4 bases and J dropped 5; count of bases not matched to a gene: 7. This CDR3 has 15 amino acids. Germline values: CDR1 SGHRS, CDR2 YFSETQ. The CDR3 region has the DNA TGCGCCAGCAGCCCCGGGACAGGGGGCGTCGACGAGCAGTACTTC. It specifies CASSPGTGGVDEQYF.

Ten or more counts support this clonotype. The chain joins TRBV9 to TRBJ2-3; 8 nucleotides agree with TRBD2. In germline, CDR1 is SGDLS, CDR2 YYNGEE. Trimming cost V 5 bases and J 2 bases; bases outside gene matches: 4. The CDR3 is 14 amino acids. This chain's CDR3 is CASRRGAYTDTQYF. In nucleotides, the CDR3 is TGTGCCAGCAGGCGGGGGGCGTACACAGATACGCAGTATTTT.

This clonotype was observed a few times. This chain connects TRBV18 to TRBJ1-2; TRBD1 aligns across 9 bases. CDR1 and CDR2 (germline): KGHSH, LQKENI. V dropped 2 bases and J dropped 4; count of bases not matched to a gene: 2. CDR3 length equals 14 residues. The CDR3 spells CASSPSDRGYGYTF. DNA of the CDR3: TGTGCCAGCTCACCATCGGACAGGGGCTATGGCTACACCTTC. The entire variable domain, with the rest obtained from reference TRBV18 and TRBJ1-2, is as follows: NAGVMQNPRHLVRRRGQEARLRCSPMKGHSHVYWYRQLPEEGLKFMVYLQKENIIDESGMPKERFSAEFPKEGPSILRIQQVVRGDSAAYFCASSPSDRGYGYTFGSGTRLTVV.